This entry features one TCR beta chain sequence. As handled by the study authors: The assay estimated nucleated cells by amplifying reference gene primers. Sequencing used immunoSEQ multiplex PCR; TCRdb keeps in-frame clones, though not all of them. V, J and clone size are taken as reported in that table, and D and trimming were inferred from the DNA itself. The top ten clones hold 15% of a sample with roughly 84,000 clones, 80% to 90% of them seen once. This CDR3 comprises 17 residues. This sample is part of a study of blood T cell repertoires in COVID-19. At the level of the study: Donors in the United States, Italy and Spain gave samples during acute or convalescent COVID-19. Sample material is recorded as cDNA or gDNA derived from T cells, B-cell-depleted T cells, or PBMCs.

The sequence derives from a woman older than 75 with acute or convalescent COVID-19. The specimen sequenced was peripheral blood. The chain recombines TRBV21-1 with TRBJ2-7; the D segment call TRBD1 is taken from the table without a DNA check. TRBV21-1 is classified as a pseudogene. CDR3 residues: CASSKEDRGGMRYEQYF. As DNA, the CDR3 is TGTGCCAGCAGCAAAGAAGACAGGGGAGGAATGCGCTACGAGCAGTACTTC.